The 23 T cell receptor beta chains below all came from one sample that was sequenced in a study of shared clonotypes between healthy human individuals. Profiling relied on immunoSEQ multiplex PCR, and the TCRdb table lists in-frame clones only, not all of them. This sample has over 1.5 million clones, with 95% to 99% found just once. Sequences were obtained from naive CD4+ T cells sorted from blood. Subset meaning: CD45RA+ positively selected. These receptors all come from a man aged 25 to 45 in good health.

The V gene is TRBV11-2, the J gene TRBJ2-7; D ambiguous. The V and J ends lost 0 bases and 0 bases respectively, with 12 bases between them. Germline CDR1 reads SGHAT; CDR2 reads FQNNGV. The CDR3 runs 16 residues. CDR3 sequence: CASSLDLGFSSYEQYF. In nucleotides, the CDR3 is TGTGCCAGCAGCTTAGATCTGGGATTCAGCTCCTACGAGCAGTACTTC.

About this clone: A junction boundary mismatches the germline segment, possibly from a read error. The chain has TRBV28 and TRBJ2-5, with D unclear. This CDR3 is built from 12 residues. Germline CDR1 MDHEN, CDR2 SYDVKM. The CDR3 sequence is CASSLSISTRYF. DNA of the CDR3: TGTGCCAGCAGCTTATCGATTTCGACCCGGTACTTC. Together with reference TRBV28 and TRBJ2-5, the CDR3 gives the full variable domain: DVKVTQSSRYLVKRTGEKVFLECVQDMDHENMFWYRQDPGLGLRLIYFSYDVKMKEKGDIPEGYSVSREKKERFSLILESASTNQTSMYLCASSLSISTRYFGPGTRLLVL.

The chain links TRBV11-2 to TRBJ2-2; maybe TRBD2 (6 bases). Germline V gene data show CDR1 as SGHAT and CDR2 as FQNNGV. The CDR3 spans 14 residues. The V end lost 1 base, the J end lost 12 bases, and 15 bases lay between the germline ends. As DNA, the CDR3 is TGTGCCAGCAGCTTAGTGTCTCCGGGGGTAAAGCTGTTTTTT. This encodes CASSLVSPGVKLFF.

CDR3 residues: CASSYRPFSDQPQHF. The CDR3 DNA reads as TGTGCCAGCAGTTACCGCCCGTTTTCGGATCAGCCCCAGCATTTT. The chain recombines TRBV6-5 with TRBJ1-5; D gene uncertain. V was shortened by 2 bases and J by 5 bases, with 13 bases between the two germline ends. The CDR3 is 15 residues long. From germline, CDR1 is MNHEY and CDR2 SVGAGI.

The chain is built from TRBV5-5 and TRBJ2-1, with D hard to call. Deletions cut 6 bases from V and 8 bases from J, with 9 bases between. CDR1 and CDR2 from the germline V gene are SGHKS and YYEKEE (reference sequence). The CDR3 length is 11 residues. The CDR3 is CASISWDEQFF. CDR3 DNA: TGTGCCAGCATTTCCTGGGATGAGCAGTTCTTC.

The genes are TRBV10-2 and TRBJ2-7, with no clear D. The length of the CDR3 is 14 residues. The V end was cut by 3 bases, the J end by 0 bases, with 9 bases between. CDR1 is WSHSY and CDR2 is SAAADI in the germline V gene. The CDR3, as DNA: TGCGCCAGCAGTGATTGGGATAGCTCCTACGAGCAGTACTTC. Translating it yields CASSDWDSSYEQYF.

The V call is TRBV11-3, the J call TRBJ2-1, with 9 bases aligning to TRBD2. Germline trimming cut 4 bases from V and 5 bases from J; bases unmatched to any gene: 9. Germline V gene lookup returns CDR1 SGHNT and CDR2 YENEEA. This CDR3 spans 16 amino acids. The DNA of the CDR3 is TGTGCCAGCAGCTCCCGGTGGACTAGCGCCGACAATGAGCAGTTCTTC. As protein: CASSSRWTSADNEQFF.

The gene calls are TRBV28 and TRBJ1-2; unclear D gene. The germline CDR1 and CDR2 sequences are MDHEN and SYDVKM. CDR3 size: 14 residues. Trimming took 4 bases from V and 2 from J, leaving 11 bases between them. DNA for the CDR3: TGTGCCAGCAGTTGGGCAGCGGAGAACTATGGCTACACCTTC. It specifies CASSWAAENYGYTF.

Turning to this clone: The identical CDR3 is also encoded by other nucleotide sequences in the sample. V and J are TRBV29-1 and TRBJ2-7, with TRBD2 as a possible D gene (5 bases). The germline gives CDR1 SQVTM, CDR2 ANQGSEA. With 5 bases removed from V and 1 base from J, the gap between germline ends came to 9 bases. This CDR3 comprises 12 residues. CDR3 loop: CSVTGFSYEQYF. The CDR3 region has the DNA TGCAGCGTTACGGGATTTTCCTACGAGCAGTACTTC.

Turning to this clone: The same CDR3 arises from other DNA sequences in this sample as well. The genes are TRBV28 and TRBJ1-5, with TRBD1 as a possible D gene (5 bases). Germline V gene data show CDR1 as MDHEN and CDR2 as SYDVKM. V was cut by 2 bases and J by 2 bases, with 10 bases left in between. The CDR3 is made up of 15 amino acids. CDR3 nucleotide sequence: TGTGCCAGCAGTTTAAGGGGTAGTGGCAATCAGCCCCAGCATTTT. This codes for CASSLRGSGNQPQHF.

CDR3 region: CASSLDRQNRDYPSYEQYF. The CDR3 bases are TGCGCCAGCAGCTTGGACAGGCAGAACCGGGACTACCCTTCCTACGAGCAGTACTTC. The V gene is TRBV5-1, the J gene TRBJ2-7; 7 bases map to TRBD2. With 0 bases clipped from V and 1 base from J, the junction kept 16 bases outside the gene matches. The germline CDR1 and CDR2 sequences are SGHRS and YFSETQ. This CDR3 is built from 19 residues.

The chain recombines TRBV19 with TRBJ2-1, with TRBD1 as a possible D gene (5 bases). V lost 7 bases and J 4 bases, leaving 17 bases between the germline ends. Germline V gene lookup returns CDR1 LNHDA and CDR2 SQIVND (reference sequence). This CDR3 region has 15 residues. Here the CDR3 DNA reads TGTGCCAGTAATGCGCAGGGAAGGATTTACAATGAGCAGTTCTTC. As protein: CASNAQGRIYNEQFF.

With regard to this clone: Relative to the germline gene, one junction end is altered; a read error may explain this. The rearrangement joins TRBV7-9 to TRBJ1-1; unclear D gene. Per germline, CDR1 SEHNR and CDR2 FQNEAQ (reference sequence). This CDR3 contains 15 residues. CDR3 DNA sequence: TGTGCCAGCAACTTATGGCTATATGGGAACACTGAAGCTTTCTTT. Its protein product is CASNLWLYGNTEAFF.

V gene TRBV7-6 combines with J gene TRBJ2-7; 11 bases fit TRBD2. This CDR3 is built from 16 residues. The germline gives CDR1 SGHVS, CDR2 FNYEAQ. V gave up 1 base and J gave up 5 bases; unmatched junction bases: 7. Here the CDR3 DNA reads TGTGCCAGCAGCTTAGTAGCGGGAGGGCCCGTCCACGAGCAGTACTTC. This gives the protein CASSLVAGGPVHEQYF.

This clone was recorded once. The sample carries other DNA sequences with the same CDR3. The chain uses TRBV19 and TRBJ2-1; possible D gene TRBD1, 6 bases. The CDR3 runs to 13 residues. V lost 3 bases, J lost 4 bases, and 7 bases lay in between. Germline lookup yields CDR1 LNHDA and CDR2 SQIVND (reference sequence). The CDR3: CASSIRGYNEQFF. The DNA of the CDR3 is TGTGCCAGTAGTATTAGGGGGTACAATGAGCAGTTCTTC.

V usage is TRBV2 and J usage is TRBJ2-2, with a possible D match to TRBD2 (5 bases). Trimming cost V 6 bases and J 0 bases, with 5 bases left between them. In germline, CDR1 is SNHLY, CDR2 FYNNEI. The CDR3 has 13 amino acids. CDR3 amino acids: CASSGTNTGELFF. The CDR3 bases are TGTGCCAGCAGCGGGACGAACACCGGGGAGCTGTTTTTT.

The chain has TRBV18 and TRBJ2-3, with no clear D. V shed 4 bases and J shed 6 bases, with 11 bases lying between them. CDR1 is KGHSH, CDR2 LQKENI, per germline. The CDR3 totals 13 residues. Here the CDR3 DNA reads TGTGCCAGCTCACGCCTCGTCTGGGATACGCAGTATTTT. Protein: CASSRLVWDTQYF.

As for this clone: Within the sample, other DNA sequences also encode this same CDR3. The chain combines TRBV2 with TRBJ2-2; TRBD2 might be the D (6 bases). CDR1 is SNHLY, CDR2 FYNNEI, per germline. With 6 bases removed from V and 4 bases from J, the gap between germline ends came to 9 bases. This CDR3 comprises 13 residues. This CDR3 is CASRTGGTGELFF. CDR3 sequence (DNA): TGTGCCAGCAGGACCGGGGGCACCGGGGAGCTGTTTTTT.

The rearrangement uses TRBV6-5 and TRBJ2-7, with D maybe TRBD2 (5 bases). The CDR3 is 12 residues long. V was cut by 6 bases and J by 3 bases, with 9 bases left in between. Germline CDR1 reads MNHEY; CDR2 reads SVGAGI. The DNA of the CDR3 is TGTGCCAGCAGAGCCCGGGGCTACGAGCAGTACTTC. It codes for CASRARGYEQYF.

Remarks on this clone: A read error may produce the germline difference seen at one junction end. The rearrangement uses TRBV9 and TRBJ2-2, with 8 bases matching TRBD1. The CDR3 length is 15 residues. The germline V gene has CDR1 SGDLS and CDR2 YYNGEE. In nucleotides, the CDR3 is TGTGCCAGCAGCGCCCGACAGGGGAACGCCGGGGAGCTGTTTTTT. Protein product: CASSARQGNAGELFF.

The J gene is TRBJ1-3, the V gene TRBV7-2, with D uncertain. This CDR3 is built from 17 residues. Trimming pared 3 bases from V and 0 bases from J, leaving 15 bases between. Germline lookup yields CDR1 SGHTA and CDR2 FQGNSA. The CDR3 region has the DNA TGTGCCAGCAGCTTGGGCAGGAAGGGCCTCTCTGGAAACACCATATATTTT. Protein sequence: CASSLGRKGLSGNTIYF.

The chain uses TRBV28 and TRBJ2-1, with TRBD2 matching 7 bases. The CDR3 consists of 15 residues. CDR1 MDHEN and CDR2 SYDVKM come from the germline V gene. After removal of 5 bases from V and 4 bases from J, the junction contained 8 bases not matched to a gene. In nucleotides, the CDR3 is TGTGCCAGCAGTCATTCGGGGGGAGCGTACAATGAGCAGTTCTTC. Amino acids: CASSHSGGAYNEQFF.

The CDR3 DNA reads as TGCGCCAGCAGTGAAAGGGGGACCCAAACCGGATCCATATATTTT. This codes for CASSERGTQTGSIYF. The chain couples TRBV10-2 to TRBJ1-3, with TRBD1 as a possible D gene (6 bases). Germline-derived CDR1 and CDR2 are WSHSY and SAAADI. This CDR3 spans 15 amino acids. V lost 3 bases and J 11 bases, leaving 20 bases between the germline ends.